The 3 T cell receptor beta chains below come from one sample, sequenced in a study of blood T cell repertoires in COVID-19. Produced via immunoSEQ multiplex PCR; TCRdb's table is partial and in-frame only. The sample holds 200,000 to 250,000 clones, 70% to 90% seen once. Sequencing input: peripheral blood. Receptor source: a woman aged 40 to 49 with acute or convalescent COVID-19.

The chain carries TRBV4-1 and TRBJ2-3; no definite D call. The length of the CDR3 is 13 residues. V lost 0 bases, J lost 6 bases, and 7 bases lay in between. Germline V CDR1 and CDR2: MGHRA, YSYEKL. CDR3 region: CASSQDIRDTQYF. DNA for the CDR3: TGCGCCAGCAGCCAAGATATACGGGATACGCAGTATTTT.

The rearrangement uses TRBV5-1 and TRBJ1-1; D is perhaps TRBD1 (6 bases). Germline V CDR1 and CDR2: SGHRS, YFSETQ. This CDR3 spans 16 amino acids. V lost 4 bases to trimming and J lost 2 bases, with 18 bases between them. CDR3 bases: TGCGCCAGCAGCATCCGAAATACAGGGCTCAACACTGAAGCTTTCTTT. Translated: CASSIRNTGLNTEAFF.

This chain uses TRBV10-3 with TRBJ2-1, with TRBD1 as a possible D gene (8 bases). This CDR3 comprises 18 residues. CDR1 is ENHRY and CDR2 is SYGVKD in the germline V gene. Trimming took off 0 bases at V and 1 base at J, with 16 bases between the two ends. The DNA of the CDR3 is TGTGCCATCAGTGAGTCTAACCCACAGGGGGGGTCCTACAATGAGCAGTTCTTC. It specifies CAISESNPQGGSYNEQFF.